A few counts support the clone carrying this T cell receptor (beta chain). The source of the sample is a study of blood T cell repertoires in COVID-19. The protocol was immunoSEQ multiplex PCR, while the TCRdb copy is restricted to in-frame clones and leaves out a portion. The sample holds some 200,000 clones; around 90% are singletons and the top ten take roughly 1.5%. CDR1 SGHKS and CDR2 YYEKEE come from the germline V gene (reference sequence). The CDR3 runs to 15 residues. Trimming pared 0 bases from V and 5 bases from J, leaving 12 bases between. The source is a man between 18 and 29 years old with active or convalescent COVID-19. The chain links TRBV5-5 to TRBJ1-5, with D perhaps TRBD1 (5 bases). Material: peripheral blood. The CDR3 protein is CASSLVQGRHQPQHF. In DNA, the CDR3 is TGTGCCAGCAGCTTGGTTCAGGGCCGGCATCAGCCCCAGCATTTT.